This T cell receptor (beta chain) was documented in a study of Tregs in tolerant kidney transplant recipients. Across the study: Related graft donors supplied nonmyeloablative bone marrow transplants, and mixed chimerism was transient. Whole-study findings and limits: Antigen-driven expansion was suggested because donor-specific Tregs expanded more than all Tregs in tolerant patients.

Of note for this clone: Its antigen is as yet unknown. Different DNA sequences within this sample yield the same CDR3.

Here immunoSEQ multiplex PCR was the method, and the copy in TCRdb shows in-frame clones only, minus some. The sample has 100,000 to 120,000 clones; roughly 89% are singletons. Germline V gene data show CDR1 as KGHSH and CDR2 as LQKENI. Trimming took 3 bases from V and 2 from J; bases not matched to a gene: 3. The CDR3 covers 15 residues. The sample here was CD4+ T cells from blood, taken before the transplant. This sequence originates from a human donor who received a combined kidney and bone marrow transplant. The chain has TRBV18 and TRBJ1-5; 8 bases are shared with TRBD1. CDR3 sequence: CASSPDRGGNQPQHF. The DNA of the CDR3 is TGTGCCAGCTCACCCGACAGGGGAGGCAATCAGCCCCAGCATTTT. The variable domain in full, completed from reference TRBV18 and TRBJ1-5, reads NAGVMQNPRHLVRRRGQEARLRCSPMKGHSHVYWYRQLPEEGLKFMVYLQKENIIDESGMPKERFSAEFPKEGPSILRIQQVVRGDSAAYFCASSPDRGGNQPQHFGDGTRLSIL.